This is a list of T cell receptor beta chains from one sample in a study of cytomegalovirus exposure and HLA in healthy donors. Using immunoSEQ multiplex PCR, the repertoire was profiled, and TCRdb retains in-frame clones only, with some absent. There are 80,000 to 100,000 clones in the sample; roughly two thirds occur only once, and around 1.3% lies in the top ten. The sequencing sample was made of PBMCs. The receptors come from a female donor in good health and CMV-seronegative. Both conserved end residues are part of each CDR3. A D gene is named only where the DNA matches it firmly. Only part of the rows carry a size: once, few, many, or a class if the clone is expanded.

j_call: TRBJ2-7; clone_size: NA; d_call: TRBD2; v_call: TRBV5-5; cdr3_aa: CASSPTSGGSYEQYF; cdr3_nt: TGTGCCAGCAGCCCGACTAGCGGGGGCTCCTACGAGCAGTACTTC
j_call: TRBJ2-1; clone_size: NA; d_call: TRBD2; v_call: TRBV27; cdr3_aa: CASTGTSGSYEQFF; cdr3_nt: TGTGCCAGCACCGGGACTAGCGGGAGTTATGAGCAGTTCTTC
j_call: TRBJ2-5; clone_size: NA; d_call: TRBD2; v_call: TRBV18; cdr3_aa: CASSPTAGGGKETQYF; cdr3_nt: TGTGCCAGCTCACCTACAGCGGGAGGAGGAAAGGAGACCCAGTACTTC
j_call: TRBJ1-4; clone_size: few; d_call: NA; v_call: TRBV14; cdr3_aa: CARDRGNEKLFF; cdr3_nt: TGTGCCAGGGACAGAGGAAATGAAAAACTGTTTTTT
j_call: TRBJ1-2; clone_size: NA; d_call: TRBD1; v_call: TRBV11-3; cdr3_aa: CASSLEGRQGVYGYTF; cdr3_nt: TGTGCCAGCAGCTTAGAGGGGCGACAGGGGGTCTATGGCTACACCTTC
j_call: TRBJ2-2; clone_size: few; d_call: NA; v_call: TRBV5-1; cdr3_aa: CASTLGASTGELFF; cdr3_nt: TGCGCCAGCACCCTGGGGGCCAGCACCGGGGAGCTGTTTTTT
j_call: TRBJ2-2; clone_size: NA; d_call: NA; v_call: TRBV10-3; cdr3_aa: CAISEQRVNGELFF; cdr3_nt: TGTGCCATCAGTGAACAGCGGGTGAACGGGGAGCTGTTTTTT
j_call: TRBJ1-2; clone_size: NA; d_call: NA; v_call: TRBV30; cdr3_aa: CAWNPWGSGGYGYTF; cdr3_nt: TGTGCCTGGAACCCATGGGGCAGCGGGGGGTACGGCTACACCTTC
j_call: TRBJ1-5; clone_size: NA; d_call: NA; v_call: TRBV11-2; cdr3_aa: CASSLDGGAHQPQHF; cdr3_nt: TGTGCCAGCAGCTTAGATGGGGGGGCCCATCAGCCCCAGCATTTT
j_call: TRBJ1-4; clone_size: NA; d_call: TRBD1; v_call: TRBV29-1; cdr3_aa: CSVQGGPNEKLFF; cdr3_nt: TGCAGCGTTCAGGGGGGTCCTAATGAAAAACTGTTTTTT
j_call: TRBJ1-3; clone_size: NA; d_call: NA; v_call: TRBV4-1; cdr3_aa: CASRTNTEGGPGNTIYF; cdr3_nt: TGCGCCAGCAGGACTAATACCGAAGGAGGGCCTGGAAACACCATATATTTT
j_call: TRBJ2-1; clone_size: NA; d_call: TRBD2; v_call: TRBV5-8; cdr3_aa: CASSLAGGNEQFF; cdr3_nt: TGTGCCAGCAGCTTGGCGGGGGGCAATGAGCAGTTCTTC
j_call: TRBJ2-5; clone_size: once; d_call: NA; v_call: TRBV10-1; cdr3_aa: CASSESGASKETQYF; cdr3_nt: TGCGCCAGCAGTGAGTCGGGGGCCTCGAAAGAGACCCAGTACTTC
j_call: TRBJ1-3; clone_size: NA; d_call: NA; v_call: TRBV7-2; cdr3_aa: CASSTDRGNTIYF; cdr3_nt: TGTGCCAGCAGCACAGACAGGGGAAACACCATATATTTT
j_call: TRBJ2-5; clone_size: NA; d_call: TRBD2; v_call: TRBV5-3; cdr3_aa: CARSLNFGGNQETQYF; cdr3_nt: TGTGCCAGAAGCTTGAATTTCGGGGGGAACCAAGAGACCCAGTACTTC
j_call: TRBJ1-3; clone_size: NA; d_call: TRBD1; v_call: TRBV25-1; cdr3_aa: CASSEFVGQGRGNTIYF; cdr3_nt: TGTGCCAGCAGTGAATTTGTGGGACAGGGTCGTGGAAACACCATATATTTT
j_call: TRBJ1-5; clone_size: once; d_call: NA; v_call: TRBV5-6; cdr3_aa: CASSLALGRDNQPQHF; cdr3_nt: TGTGCCAGCAGCTTGGCCTTGGGGCGCGACAATCAGCCCCAGCATTTT
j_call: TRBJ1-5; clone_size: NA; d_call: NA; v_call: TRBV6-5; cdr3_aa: CASSYSRENQPQHF; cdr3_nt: TGTGCCAGCAGTTACTCACGGGAAAATCAGCCCCAGCATTTT
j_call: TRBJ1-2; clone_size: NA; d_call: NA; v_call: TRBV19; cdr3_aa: CASSIRPPMRGYTF; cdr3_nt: TGTGCCAGTAGTATACGACCGCCAATGAGGGGCTACACCTTC
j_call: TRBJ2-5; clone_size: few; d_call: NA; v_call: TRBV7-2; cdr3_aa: CASSSQWGGETQYF; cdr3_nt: TGTGCCAGCAGCTCCCAGTGGGGCGGAGAGACCCAGTACTTC
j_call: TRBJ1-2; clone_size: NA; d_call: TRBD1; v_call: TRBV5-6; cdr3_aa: CASSPGQGSYGYTF; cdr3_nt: TGTGCCAGCAGCCCGGGACAGGGGAGCTATGGCTACACCTTC
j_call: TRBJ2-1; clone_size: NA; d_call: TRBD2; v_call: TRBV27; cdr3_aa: CASRPTSGGYNEQFF; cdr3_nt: TGTGCCAGCAGACCAACTAGCGGGGGCTACAATGAGCAGTTCTTC
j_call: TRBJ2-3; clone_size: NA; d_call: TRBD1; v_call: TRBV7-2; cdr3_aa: CASSSDRVATDTQYF; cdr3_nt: TGTGCCAGCAGCTCGGACAGGGTGGCCACAGATACGCAGTATTTT
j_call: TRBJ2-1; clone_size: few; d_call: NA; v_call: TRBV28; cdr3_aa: CASSRLNNVWGPYNEQFF; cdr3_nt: TGTGCCAGCAGTCGACTGAACAACGTCTGGGGGCCCTACAATGAGCAGTTCTTC
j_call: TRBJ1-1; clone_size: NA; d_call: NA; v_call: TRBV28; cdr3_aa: CASTPQGANTEAFF; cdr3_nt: TGTGCCAGCACCCCACAGGGAGCGAACACTGAAGCTTTCTTT
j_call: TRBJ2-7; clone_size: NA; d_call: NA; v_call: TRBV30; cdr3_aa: CAWRTLGGYEQYF; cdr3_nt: TGTGCCTGGAGGACCCTCGGCGGGTACGAGCAGTACTTC
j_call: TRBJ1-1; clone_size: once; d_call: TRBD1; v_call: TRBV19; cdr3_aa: CATSDRGIEAFF; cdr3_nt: TGTGCCACCTCGGACAGGGGGATTGAAGCTTTCTTT
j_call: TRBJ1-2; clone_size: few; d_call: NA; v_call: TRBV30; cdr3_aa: CAWSLDSNYGYTF; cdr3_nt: TGTGCCTGGAGTCTAGACAGCAACTATGGCTACACCTTC
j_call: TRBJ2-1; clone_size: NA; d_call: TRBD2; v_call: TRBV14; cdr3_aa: CASSHGPSGSIEQFF; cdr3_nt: TGTGCCAGCAGCCACGGACCTAGCGGGAGTATTGAGCAGTTCTTC
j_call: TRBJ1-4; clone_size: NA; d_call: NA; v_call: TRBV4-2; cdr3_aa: CASSQDKGSPTNEKLFF; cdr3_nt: TGTGCCAGCAGCCAAGATAAGGGGTCCCCAACTAATGAAAAACTGTTTTTT
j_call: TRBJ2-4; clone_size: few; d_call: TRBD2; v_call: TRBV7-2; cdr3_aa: CASSFPGSGGNIQYF; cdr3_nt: TGTGCCAGCAGCTTCCCGGGTAGCGGGGGAAACATTCAGTACTTC
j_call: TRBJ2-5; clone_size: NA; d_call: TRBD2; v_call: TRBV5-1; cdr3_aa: CASRPAGGAVETQYF; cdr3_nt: TGCGCCAGCAGACCGGCGGGGGGGGCCGTGGAGACCCAGTACTTC
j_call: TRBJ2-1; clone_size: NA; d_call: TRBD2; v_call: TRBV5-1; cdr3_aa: CASTHGRGNNEQFF; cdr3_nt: TGCGCCAGCACCCACGGGAGGGGTAACAATGAGCAGTTCTTC
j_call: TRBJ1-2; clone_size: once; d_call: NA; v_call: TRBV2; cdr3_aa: CASTQFQVGYGYTF; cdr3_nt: TGTGCCAGCACCCAATTCCAAGTCGGCTATGGCTACACCTTC
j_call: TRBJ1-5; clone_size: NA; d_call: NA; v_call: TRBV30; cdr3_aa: CAWNSDQMDQPQHF; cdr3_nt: TGTGCCTGGAATTCCGATCAGATGGATCAGCCCCAGCATTTT